The 3 T cell receptor beta chains presented below share a single source sample, sequenced in a study of cytomegalovirus exposure and HLA in healthy donors. PCR amplification relied on 60 Vbeta primers (plus 13 Jbeta primers). Some clones are missing from TCRdb's copy, which holds only in-frame ones; the method was immunoSEQ multiplex PCR. The listing records around 130,000 clones. Source material: PBMCs. Receptor source: a woman aged 55-75 years in good health and CMV-seronegative.

The rearrangement joins TRBV9 to TRBJ2-3; no firm D call. The CDR3 runs to 16 residues. Germline CDR1 SGDLS, CDR2 YYNGEE. Deletions cut 0 bases from V and 1 base from J, with 12 bases between. The CDR3 loop is CASSVEGASRTDTQYF. In DNA, the CDR3 is TGTGCCAGCAGCGTAGAAGGAGCGTCGCGCACAGATACGCAGTATTTT.

The chain joins TRBV14 to TRBJ2-1; 8 nucleotides line up with TRBD1. This CDR3 has 20 amino acids. The germline gives CDR1 SGHDN, CDR2 FVKESK. J gave up 4 bases and V 0 bases, and 17 bases lay outside the gene matches. The chain's CDR3 is CASSQESSRGRVVAYNEQFF. The CDR3 region has the DNA TGTGCCAGCAGCCAAGAATCTAGCAGGGGGCGAGTTGTAGCATACAATGAGCAGTTCTTC.

The V call is TRBV27, the J call TRBJ1-4, with D possibly being TRBD1 (6 bases). V was clipped by 3 bases and J by 1 base, with 12 bases between them. The CDR3 has 16 amino acids. Per the germline V gene, CDR1 is MNHEY and CDR2 is SMNVEV (reference sequence). The CDR3 reads CASSLDSWGTNEKLFF. The CDR3 DNA reads as TGTGCCAGCAGTTTGGACAGTTGGGGAACTAATGAAAAACTGTTTTTT.